Reported below is one T cell receptor beta chain. Its antigen is as yet unknown. Treatment here: approximately 9-day PBMC culture with coronavirus spike peptide pools or control peptides (ViraFEST assay). Harvesting of the unexposed donor's CD4+ T cells predated the COVID-19 pandemic (2011-2018). CD4+ T cells were isolated by negative selection after about ten days of culture. Cultured CD4+ T-cell DNA underwent Oncomine TCR Beta short-read sequencing. TCRdb passed the PCR reads through MiXCR, listing each CDR3 protein once. The repertoire includes about 4,300 distinct CDR3 sequences, around 60% of them detected once, and 30% to 40% sits in the top ten. The data are from a study of vaccination and CD4 T cells after COVID-19. Study in general: Two of the convalescents were Hispanic, and convalescents were six males and four females. As their vaccination, participants received two doses of either BNT162b2 or mRNA-1273 vaccine.

Sequencing was done on a sample of CD4+ T cells from blood, cultured in vitro. The receptor was isolated from a human donor in good health.

For the CDR3, the DNA is TGTGCCAGCAGAAGACAGGGGGAGAACACTGAAGCTTTCTTT. Translated: CASRRQGENTEAFF. The V and J genes are TRBV6-2 or TRBV6-3 and TRBJ1-1; 9 nucleotides align to TRBD1. V was clipped by 6 bases and J by 1 base; unmatched bases: 3. The CDR3 is 14 amino acids. CDR1 and CDR2 (germline): MNHEY, SVGEGT.